The 2 T cell receptor beta chains listed next were all sequenced from one sample in a study of T cell repertoires in cytomegalovirus infection. No antigens are known for them. One entry per CDR3 protein results from TCRdb running MiXCR on the reads. The sample lists under 350,000 distinct CDR3 sequences, 22% occurring once. The input for sequencing was cultured PBMCs, taken from culture after CMV antigen stimulation. Receptor source: a human donor in good health (CMV status not recorded). Some clones in this sample may be carry-over from other donors' samples.

CDR3 DNA sequence: TGCAGTGCTAGAGTAGCCGCCGTAGTAGGGGTTAGCGGGAGTGGCCCCTACAATGAGCAGTTCTTC. Protein product: CSARVAAVVGVSGSGPYNEQFF. This rearrangement joins TRBV20-1 to TRBJ2-1; 9 bases align to TRBD2. Germline V gene sequence: CDR1 DFQATT, CDR2 SNEGSKA (reference sequence). The CDR3 runs to 22 residues. Trimming removed 1 base from V and 2 bases from J; junction bases left unmatched: 24.

The chain employs TRBV28 and TRBJ2-7, with a weak D call TRBD2 (7 bases). The V gene's germline CDR1 is MDHEN and CDR2 SYDVKM. With 7 bases removed from V and 6 bases from J, the gap between germline ends came to 16 bases. CDR3 length: 13 amino acids. The CDR3 here is CASNFRGGREQYF. The CDR3 coding sequence is TGTGCCAGCAATTTTAGGGGGGGCCGCGAGCAGTACTTC.